Sequencing of this TCR beta chain was carried out in a study of blood T cells in healthy people across ages. Through a sample-barcoded 5' primer and a J-beta primer mix, a second PCR was run for roughly 7 to 12 cycles. Each CDR3 protein gets one entry after TCRdb re-called the 5' RACE reads with MiXCR. Here the sample spans about 830,000 distinct CDR3 sequences, roughly 64% being singletons. Healthy Caucasians from Russia aged about 6 to 90 served as donors. This CDR3 spans 13 amino acids. V was pared by 4 bases and J by 10 bases, with 17 bases between. CDR1 is GTSNPN, CDR2 SVGIG, per germline (reference sequence).

The chain joins TRBV30 to TRBJ2-1, with D unclear. This sequence originates from a man aged 25 to 40 in good health. Source material: blood. The CDR3 DNA reads as TGTGCCTGGAAAGTACGGCGCCAGGACGAGCAGTTCTTC. It is translated as CAWKVRRQDEQFF.